These T cell receptor beta chains were read from a single sample in a study of T cells in Graves' hyperthyroidism and ophthalmopathy. Via MiXCR, TCRdb re-called the multiplex PCR reads, giving one row per CDR3 protein. Among 480,000 or so distinct CDR3 sequences listed, around 14% were seen once. The sample was blood. These receptors all stem from a woman younger than 35 with Graves' hyperthyroidism. Each CDR3 is given with its conserved first and last residue. D genes are given only for firm matches. Expanded clones are given a class, and other clones once, few, many or no size at all.

CDR3 length	D gene	V gene	J gene	clone size	CDR3 protein	CDR3 DNA
15	.	TRBV7-2	TRBJ2-3	.	CASSSRLANADTQYF	TGTGCCAGCAGCTCCCGGCTAGCGAACGCAGATACGCAGTATTTT
12	.	TRBV3-1	TRBJ2-3	many	CASSHFTDTQYF	TGTGCCAGCAGCCACTTCACAGATACGCAGTATTTT
17	.	TRBV18	TRBJ1-2	many	CASSPTPEGPLPYGYTF	TGTGCCAGCTCACCTACCCCGGAGGGACCGCTGCCGTATGGCTACACCTTC
15	.	TRBV12-3/TRBV12-4	TRBJ2-2	few	CASTGGFSNTGELFF	TGTGCCAGCACCGGCGGCTTCTCAAACACCGGGGAGCTGTTTTTT
14	.	TRBV29-1	TRBJ2-7	.	CSVEPGRSSGEQYF	TGCAGCGTCGAACCGGGACGAAGCTCCGGCGAGCAGTACTTC
16	.	TRBV2	TRBJ2-1	many	CASTGSGRSPYNEQFF	TGTGCCAGCACCGGGAGTGGGCGGAGTCCTTACAATGAGCAGTTCTTC
14	.	TRBV28	TRBJ1-3	few	CASIRGHRGNTIYF	TGTGCCAGCATTCGGGGGCATCGTGGAAACACCATATATTTT
13	.	TRBV19	TRBJ2-2	many	CASSIALSGELFF	TGTGCCAGTAGTATAGCCCTTTCGGGGGAGCTGTTTTTT
14	.	TRBV24-1	TRBJ1-2	many	CATSDSPTWGGYTF	TGTGCCACCAGTGATTCCCCCACCTGGGGAGGCTACACCTTC
14	TRBD2	TRBV5-1	TRBJ2-1	.	CASVLAGGGDEQFF	TGCGCCAGTGTTCTGGCGGGAGGTGGGGATGAGCAGTTCTTC
17	TRBD2	TRBV5-1	TRBJ2-3	few	CASSPLASGPSTDTQYF	TGCGCCAGCAGCCCCTTAGCTAGCGGCCCTAGCACAGATACGCAGTATTTT
12	.	TRBV5-1	TRBJ1-1	many	CASSAGGAEAFF	TGCGCCAGCAGCGCGGGGGGAGCTGAAGCTTTCTTT
15	TRBD1	TRBV18	TRBJ2-4	many	CASSPKGAVKNIQYF	TGTGCCAGCTCACCAAAGGGGGCGGTCAAAAACATTCAGTACTTC
14	TRBD2	TRBV5-6	TRBJ2-7	.	CASRKLAGSYEQYF	TGTGCCAGCAGAAAGCTAGCGGGCTCCTACGAGCAGTACTTC
14	.	TRBV30	TRBJ1-2	many	CAWRGKQVGYGYTF	TGTGCCTGGAGAGGGAAACAGGTGGGCTATGGCTACACCTTC
15	.	TRBV30	TRBJ1-5	.	CAWSVLGAGNQPQHF	TGTGCCTGGAGTGTACTGGGGGCGGGCAATCAGCCCCAGCATTTT
15	.	TRBV10-3	TRBJ2-2	many	CAISSGTSNTGELFF	TGTGCCATCAGTTCCGGGACGTCGAACACCGGGGAGCTGTTTTTT
15	TRBD2	TRBV20-1	TRBJ2-7	.	CSARKGVAGDYEQYF	TGCAGTGCTAGAAAGGGGGTAGCGGGAGACTACGAGCAGTACTTC
14	TRBD1	TRBV20-1	TRBJ1-2	many	CSTRTGVTNYGYTF	TGCAGTACACGGACAGGGGTTACTAACTATGGCTACACCTTC
18	TRBD2	TRBV20-1	TRBJ2-3	many	CSAIGLAGGGGKVDTQYF	TGCAGTGCTATAGGACTAGCGGGAGGCGGGGGTAAGGTAGATACGCAGTATTTT
12	.	TRBV14	TRBJ2-7	many	CASSQVVSEQYF	TGTGCCAGCAGCCAAGTAGTTTCCGAGCAGTACTTC
18	TRBD1	TRBV11-3	TRBJ2-3	many	CASSSPRSGGQPKDTQYF	TGTGCCAGCAGCTCCCCCCGCTCAGGGGGTCAACCGAAAGATACGCAGTATTTT
14	TRBD1	TRBV30	TRBJ1-2	many	CAWRGTGRAYGYTF	TGTGCCTGGAGGGGGACAGGACGAGCCTATGGCTACACCTTC
15	.	TRBV5-8	TRBJ1-1	many	CASSPPRAGNTEAFF	TGTGCCAGCAGCCCCCCCAGGGCCGGGAACACTGAAGCTTTCTTT
20	TRBD1	TRBV7-2	TRBJ1-6	few	CASSSPIQGALRSYNSPLHF	TGTGCCAGCAGCTCACCAATACAGGGGGCACTTCGCTCCTATAATTCACCCCTCCACTTT
14	.	TRBV7-9	TRBJ1-5	.	CASSPVGEDQPQHF	TGTGCCAGCAGTCCAGTAGGGGAGGATCAGCCCCAGCATTTT
15	.	TRBV24-1	TRBJ2-1	many	CATSDPGRWYNEQFF	TGTGCCACCAGTGACCCGGGACGGTGGTACAATGAGCAGTTCTTC
15	TRBD1	TRBV11-3	TRBJ2-1	many	CASSLEGQTYNEQFF	TGTGCCAGCAGCTTAGAGGGACAGACCTACAATGAGCAGTTCTTC
15	.	TRBV6-1	TRBJ2-1	many	CASSIRRTSYNEQFF	TGTGCCAGCAGCATAAGGAGAACCTCCTACAATGAGCAGTTCTTC
14	.	TRBV20-1	TRBJ2-3	.	CSARGVLGTDTQYF	TGCAGTGCTAGAGGGGTGCTTGGAACAGATACGCAGTATTTT
14	.	TRBV11-1	TRBJ1-1	many	CASSLWGSDTEAFF	TGTGCCAGCAGCTTATGGGGGTCAGACACTGAAGCTTTCTTT
14	.	TRBV19	TRBJ1-1	.	CASLTTGQNTEAFF	TGCGCCAGCTTGACGACAGGCCAGAACACTGAAGCTTTCTTT
14	.	TRBV6-1	TRBJ1-5	few	CASSEPEGGQPQHF	TGTGCCAGCAGTGAACCCGAGGGAGGGCAGCCCCAGCATTTT
15	TRBD1	TRBV6-1	TRBJ1-3	.	CASSILGQSGNTIYF	TGTGCCAGCAGCATTCTGGGACAGTCTGGAAACACCATATATTTT
13	.	TRBV27	TRBJ2-1	many	CAVGFNDYNEQFF	TGTGCCGTCGGATTCAACGACTACAATGAGCAGTTCTTC
14	TRBD1	TRBV27	TRBJ1-2	many	CASSPQGAYYGYTF	TGTGCCAGCAGTCCCCAGGGGGCGTACTATGGCTACACCTTC
16	.	TRBV7-8	TRBJ1-2	few	CASSLQGTSSPYGYTF	TGTGCCAGCAGCTTACAGGGGACATCCTCACCCTATGGCTACACCTTC
12	.	TRBV30	TRBJ2-4	.	CAWSSSGNIQYF	TGTGCCTGGAGTAGTAGCGGAAACATTCAGTACTTC
14	TRBD1	TRBV20-1	TRBJ2-5	.	CSADRWDREETQYF	TGCAGTGCCGATAGATGGGACAGAGAAGAGACCCAGTACTTC
12	.	TRBV6-4	TRBJ2-2	.	CASSSTGGELFF	TGTGCCAGCAGTTCCACAGGCGGAGAGCTGTTTTTT
15	.	TRBV11-2	TRBJ2-5	many	CASSLDGTYGETQYF	TGTGCCAGCAGCTTAGACGGGACTTATGGCGAGACCCAGTACTTC
17	.	TRBV25-1	TRBJ2-3	.	CASSDRGSPVVLDTQYF	TGTGCCAGCAGTGACCGGGGCAGCCCGGTCGTTCTAGATACGCAGTATTTT
17	.	TRBV9	TRBJ2-1	.	CASSATGGGRAYNEQFF	TGTGCCAGCAGCGCCACCGGGGGTGGCAGAGCCTACAATGAGCAGTTCTTC
14	TRBD1	TRBV9	TRBJ2-7	many	CASSVGGQNYEQYF	TGTGCCAGCAGCGTAGGGGGACAGAACTACGAGCAGTACTTC
10	.	TRBV2	TRBJ2-7	many	CASSWQEQYF	TGTGCCAGCAGTTGGCAAGAGCAGTACTTC
15	TRBD1	TRBV5-1	TRBJ1-1	many	CASSFLQGGSTEAFF	TGCGCCAGCAGTTTTTTACAGGGGGGAAGCACTGAAGCTTTCTTT
14	.	TRBV12-3/TRBV12-4	TRBJ1-4	.	CASSSLATNEKLFF	TGTGCCAGCAGTTCCCTCGCAACTAATGAAAAACTGTTTTTT
12	.	TRBV2	TRBJ1-1	many	CASSDPAPEAFF	TGTGCCAGCAGTGACCCAGCGCCTGAAGCTTTCTTT
12	.	TRBV6-1	TRBJ2-7	.	CASSESGYEQYF	TGTGCCAGCAGTGAAAGCGGTTACGAGCAGTACTTC
12	.	TRBV12-3/TRBV12-4	TRBJ1-1	.	CASSPLQNEAFF	TGTGCCAGCTCACCACTGCAGAATGAAGCTTTCTTT